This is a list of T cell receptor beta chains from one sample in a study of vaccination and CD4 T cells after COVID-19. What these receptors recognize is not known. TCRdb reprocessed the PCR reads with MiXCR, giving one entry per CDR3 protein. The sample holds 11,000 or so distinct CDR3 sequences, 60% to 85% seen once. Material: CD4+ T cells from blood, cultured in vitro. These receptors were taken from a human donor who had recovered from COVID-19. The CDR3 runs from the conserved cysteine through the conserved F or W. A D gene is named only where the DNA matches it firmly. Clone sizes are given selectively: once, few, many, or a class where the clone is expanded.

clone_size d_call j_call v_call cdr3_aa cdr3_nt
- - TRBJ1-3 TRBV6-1 CASSPIPDLLSGGNTIYF TGTGCCAGCAGTCCCATCCCGGACTTATTGTCGGGTGGAAACACCATATATTTT
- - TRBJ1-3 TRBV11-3 CASSYSSGNTIYF TGTGCCAGCAGCTATAGCTCTGGAAACACCATATATTTT
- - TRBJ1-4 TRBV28 CASSSQRSTVNEKLFF TGTGCCAGCAGCTCCCAACGTTCGACGGTTAATGAAAAACTGTTTTTT
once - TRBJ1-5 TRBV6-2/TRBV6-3 CASSWTSNQPQHF TGTGCCAGCAGTTGGACAAGCAATCAGCCCCAGCATTTT
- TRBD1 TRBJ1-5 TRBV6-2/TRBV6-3 CASRLGTGFNQPQHF TGTGCCAGCAGGCTAGGGACAGGGTTCAATCAGCCCCAGCATTTT
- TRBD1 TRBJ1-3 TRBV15 CATSRDRGSGNTIYF TGTGCCACCAGTAGGGACAGGGGGTCCGGAAACACCATATATTTT
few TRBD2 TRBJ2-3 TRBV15 CATSRGGTSGTDTQYF TGTGCCACCAGCAGAGGAGGGACTAGCGGGACAGATACGCAGTATTTT
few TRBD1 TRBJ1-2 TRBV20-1 CSASRDRSYGYTF TGCAGTGCTTCCCGGGACAGATCCTATGGCTACACCTTC
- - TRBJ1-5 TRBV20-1 CSAPLQGQPQHF TGCAGTGCCCCACTACAGGGTCAGCCCCAGCATTTT
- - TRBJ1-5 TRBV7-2 CASSLVVSDQPQHF TGTGCCAGCAGCTTAGTAGTCAGCGATCAGCCCCAGCATTTT
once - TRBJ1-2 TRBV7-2 CASSSGAGGGYGYTF TGTGCCAGCAGCTCCGGGGCAGGTGGGGGCTATGGCTACACCTTC
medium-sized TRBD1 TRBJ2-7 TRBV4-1 CASSQDVRTGVGEQYF TGCGCCAGCAGCCAAGATGTGAGGACAGGGGTTGGAGAGCAGTACTTC
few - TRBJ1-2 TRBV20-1 CSARHARGEDYGYTF TGCAGTGCTAGACACGCTAGGGGGGAAGACTATGGCTACACCTTC
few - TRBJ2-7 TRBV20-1 CSARVHLSYEQYF TGCAGTGCTAGAGTCCACCTCTCCTACGAGCAGTACTTC
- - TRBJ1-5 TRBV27 CASSPDRSNQPQHF TGTGCCAGCAGTCCAGACAGGAGCAATCAGCCCCAGCATTTT